This T cell receptor beta chain was retrieved from a study of neoadjuvant anti-PD-1 for oral cavity cancer. Across the study: Nivolumab at 3 mg/kg was mostly given biweekly, three to four doses, pre-surgery. Patients without progression got a fourth dose around day 43.

About this clone itself: The antigen remains undetermined.

Method: immunoSEQ multiplex PCR; TCRdb's copy keeps in-frame clones and lacks some. The table includes approximately 13,000 clones, about 60% detected once. Germline lookup yields CDR1 SGHTA and CDR2 FQGNSA. The trim removed 0 bases at V and 5 bases at J, leaving 9 bases unmatched. This CDR3 spans 17 amino acids. Study outcomes and limitations: Non-responders to neoadjuvant nivolumab had significantly more clonal PBMC T cells than responders.

The sequenced sample was PBMCs, obtained before nivolumab (anti-PD-1) treatment. The chain employs TRBV7-2 and TRBJ2-3; 9 bases are shared with TRBD1. The receptor comes from a person aged 40-85 years with oral cavity squamous cell carcinoma. CDR3 bases: TGTGCCAGCAGCTTAGCTTATATGGGACAGGGTGGAGATACGCAGTATTTT. The encoded protein is CASSLAYMGQGGDTQYF.